These 2 T cell receptor beta chains were all obtained from the same sample, sequenced in a study of T cell clones after liver transplantation. Sequencing was performed with immunoSEQ multiplex PCR; in TCRdb, only in-frame clones are kept and a portion is missing. The table has tens of thousands of clones, around four fifths seen once. The sequencing used CD4+ T cells from blood, collected at the 22-month timepoint. The receptors derive from a human patient who received a liver transplant. Some T cells may be the graft donor's.

V usage is TRBV11-2 and J usage is TRBJ2-3, with TRBD1 as a possible D gene (6 bases). The germline gives CDR1 SGHAT, CDR2 FQNNGV. With 1 base removed from V and 3 bases from J, the gap between germline ends came to 11 bases. The CDR3 extends over 15 amino acids. The DNA for the CDR3 is TGTGCCAGCAGCTTAGGGGGGCGCGGGACAGATACGCAGTATTTT. This encodes CASSLGGRGTDTQYF. Using reference TRBV11-2 and TRBJ2-3 for the parts outside the CDR3, the full variable domain is EAGVAQSPRYKIIEKRQSVAFWCNPISGHATLYWYQQILGQGPKLLIQFQNNGVVDDSQLPKDRFSAERLKGVDSTLKIQPAKLEDSAVYLCASSLGGRGTDTQYFGPGTRLTVL.

The chain recombines TRBV19 with TRBJ2-3; 7 bases match TRBD2. Per germline, CDR1 LNHDA and CDR2 SQIVND (reference sequence). The junction had 6 bases not matched to a gene; V was cut back by 3 bases and J by 6 bases. This CDR3 has 14 residues. The CDR3 sequence is CASSIEGGPDTQYF. CDR3 DNA sequence: TGTGCCAGTAGTATCGAGGGAGGGCCCGATACGCAGTATTTT.